A selection of T cell receptor beta chains follows, all from one sample in a study of beta chain features in type 1 diabetes. This table comes from immunoSEQ multiplex PCR, and its TCRdb copy is limited to in-frame clones, with some not included. The sample gives around 710,000 clones, around 12% of which show up once; more than 0.09% is in the top ten. Input material: naive CD4+ T cells from blood. The source is a man younger than 40 with type 1 diabetes. Both conserved end residues are part of each CDR3.

TRBJ2-1 TRBV16 CASILKAPGDFSYNEQFF
TRBJ2-1 TRBV19 CASMGRLAGYEQFF
TRBJ2-4 TRBV30 CAWGIAAKNIQYF
TRBJ2-2 TRBV25-1 CASSEFEGAENTGELFF
TRBJ2-3 TRBV11-2 CASSSGTGTDTQYF
TRBJ2-5 TRBV6-8 CASSRPLGARRETQYF
TRBJ2-1 TRBV28 CASSYGTNNEQFF
TRBJ2-2 TRBV11-3 CASSLGVGPGELFF
TRBJ2-2 TRBV23-1 CARHSGPNTGELFF
TRBJ2-6 TRBV5-1 CATPEGTTGANVLTF
TRBJ2-7 TRBV28 CASNTGYYNEQYF
TRBJ2-7 TRBV7-9 CASSLAGSLSYEQYF